Shown below are 2 T cell receptor beta chains from a single sample sequenced in a study of tumor-infiltrating lymphocytes in primary liver carcinoma. Starting from around 0.45 ug of total RNA, TCR beta cDNA was produced with a primer in the constant region. Employing slightly modified ARM-PCR, three nested multiplex PCR rounds were run, and these gave rise to the TCR beta libraries. TRBV1-TRBV30 forward and Cbeta reverse primers drove the first two roughly 10-cycle rounds. TCRdb ran MiXCR on the multiplex PCR reads and lists one entry per CDR3 protein. Among 300,000 to 350,000 distinct CDR3 sequences listed, 58% were seen once. Blood RNA originated from unsorted whole blood, with germline DNA additionally extracted. The sequenced sample consisted of peripheral blood. The receptors derive from a woman aged 25-40 years with primary liver carcinoma and hepatitis B virus infection.

The chain links TRBV7-9 to TRBJ2-2, with a possible D match to TRBD1 (6 bases). The CDR3 runs 12 residues. Germline V gives CDR1 SEHNR, CDR2 FQNEAQ (reference sequence). Trimming took 5 bases from V and 7 from J, leaving 8 bases between them. The CDR3: CASSQGHGELFF. CDR3 DNA sequence: TGTGCCAGCAGCCAGGGGCACGGGGAGCTGTTTTTT.

Of note for this clonotype: A much more abundant neighbour one base away suggests this may be a read error. The J gene is TRBJ2-1, the V gene TRBV5-4, with no clear D. The length of the CDR3 is 11 residues. From germline, CDR1 is SGHNT and CDR2 YYREEE (reference sequence). CDR3 bases: TGTGCCGGCAGCGACCATATGGAGCAGTTCTTC. Protein: CAGSDHMEQFF.